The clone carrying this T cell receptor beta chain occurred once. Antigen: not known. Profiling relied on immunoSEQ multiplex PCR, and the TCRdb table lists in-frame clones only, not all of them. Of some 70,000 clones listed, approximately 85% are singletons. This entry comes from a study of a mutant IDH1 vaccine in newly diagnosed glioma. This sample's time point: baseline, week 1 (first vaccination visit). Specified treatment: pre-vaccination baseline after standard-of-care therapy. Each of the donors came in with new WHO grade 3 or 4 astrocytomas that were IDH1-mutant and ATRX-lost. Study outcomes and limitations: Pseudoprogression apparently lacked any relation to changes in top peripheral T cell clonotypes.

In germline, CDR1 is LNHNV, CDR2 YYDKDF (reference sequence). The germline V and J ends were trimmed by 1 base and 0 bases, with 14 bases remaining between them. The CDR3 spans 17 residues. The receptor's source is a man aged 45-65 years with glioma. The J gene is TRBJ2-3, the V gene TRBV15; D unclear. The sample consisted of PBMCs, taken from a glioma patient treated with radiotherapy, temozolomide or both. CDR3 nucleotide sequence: TGTGCCACCAGCAGAGGGGGAATCGCAGCTAGCACAGATACGCAGTATTTT. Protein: CATSRGGIAASTDTQYF.